Listed here is a single T cell receptor beta chain. A single record per CDR3 protein comes from TCRdb applying MiXCR to the 5' RACE reads. The sample shows 37,000 or so distinct CDR3 sequences, roughly 6.2% of them seen only once. This sample was taken from a study of early T cells in non-severe SARS-CoV-2 infection. Study background: Alpha and beta chains were unpaired, from unsorted whole-blood bulk RNA.

The sequence was collected from an adult who was a healthcare worker with PCR-confirmed SARS-CoV-2 infection or an uninfected control (not recorded which). Material: whole blood.

The CDR3 DNA is TGTGCCAGCAGTTACGACACCGGTGAAGAGACCCAGTACTTC. This codes for CASSYDTGEETQYF. The J gene is TRBJ2-5, the V gene TRBV2; D ambiguous. The germline V gene encodes CDR1 SNHLY and CDR2 FYNNEI. The CDR3 contains 14 residues. V was trimmed by 5 bases and J by 3 bases, leaving 13 bases between them.